These 30 T cell receptor beta chains share one sample of origin, sequenced in a study of blood T cells in healthy people across ages (dated by TCRdb to the mid-2010s). Library construction relied on 5' RACE. Sequencing instrument: Illumina HiSeq 2500. A second roughly 6 to 11 cycle PCR used a sample-barcoded 5' primer and a J-beta primer mix. The raw public data were reprocessed by TCRdb itself: fastp quality trimming at Q25, MiXCR clonotype calling, in-frame beta chains only. Each CDR3 protein gets just one entry, which takes the most common genes and DNA from the rows behind it. A total of about 1.5 million distinct CDR3 sequences appear in this sample, less than 45% of them only once. The top ten hold about 4.1% of the sample. The source material was blood. These receptors came from a woman under 30 in good health.

A few counts support this clonotype. The V call is TRBV11-2, the J call TRBJ2-7; 8 bases match TRBD2. V was pared by 5 bases and J by 7 bases, with 16 bases of the junction left unmatched. The CDR3 runs to 16 residues. CDR1 and CDR2 (germline): SGHAT, FQNNGV. CDR3 sequence (DNA): TGTGCCAGCAGCGTAACTAGCGGCAGCTCCTACAATGAGCAGTACTTC. It is translated as CASSVTSGSSYNEQYF.

This clonotype was seen a handful of times. The rearrangement uses TRBV6-2 or TRBV6-3 and TRBJ2-1; 11 bases agree with TRBD2. The CDR3 runs 14 residues. After removal of 6 bases from V and 9 bases from J, the junction contained 7 bases not matched to a gene. Germline assignment: CDR1 MNHEY and CDR2 SVGEGT. CDR3 nucleotides: TGTGCCAGCAGCCTACTAGCGGGAGTGCGTGAGCAGTTCTTC. This sequence encodes CASSLLAGVREQFF.

This clonotype was counted a few times. The chain links TRBV6-2 or TRBV6-3 to TRBJ2-7; D is unresolved. Matching the DNA end better, TRBJ2-5 makes the J call doubtful. The CDR3 is made up of 15 amino acids. CDR1 is MNHEY and CDR2 is SVGEGT in the germline V gene. The CDR3 here is CASSYWSVWRETQYF. DNA for the CDR3: TGTGCCAGCAGTTACTGGAGCGTTTGGCGGGAGACCCAGTACTTC.

The V and J genes are TRBV5-1 and TRBJ2-5; TRBD2 aligns across 7 bases. With V trimmed by 1 base and J by 2 bases, 5 bases remained unmatched. Germline lookup yields CDR1 SGHRS and CDR2 YFSETQ. There are 15 residues in the CDR3. The CDR3 nucleotides are TGCGCCAGCAGCTTGTTACGCGGGGGACAAGAGACCCAGTACTTC. This gives the protein CASSLLRGGQETQYF.

The V gene is TRBV20-1, the J gene TRBJ2-5; 8 nucleotides agree with TRBD2. V dropped 6 bases and J dropped 1; count of bases not matched to a gene: 7. The germline CDR1 and CDR2 sequences are DFQATT and SNEGSKA (reference sequence). The CDR3 is 14 amino acids. The CDR3 DNA sequence: TGCAGTGCCCTTAGCGGGATTACCCAAGAGACCCAGTACTTC. Protein product: CSALSGITQETQYF.

Details on this clonotype: At one boundary the junction diverges from the germline segment, which might be a read error. The chain couples TRBV5-1 to TRBJ2-1, with D possibly TRBD1 on 6 matching bases. The CDR3 has 15 residues. Germline lookup yields CDR1 SGHRS and CDR2 YFSETQ. CDR3 DNA: TGCGCCAGCAGCTTGTGGGGGACATTCTACAATGCGCAGTTCTTC. Its translation is CASSLWGTFYNAQFF.

The V gene is TRBV4-3, the J gene TRBJ2-7; 8 bases fit TRBD2. This CDR3 has 16 residues. V trimming: 1 base; J trimming: 0 bases; junction bases outside the gene matches: 5. The germline gives CDR1 LGHNA, CDR2 YSLEER. For the CDR3, the DNA is TGCGCCAGCAGCCAAGGGGCTGCGGGGGGCTCCTACGAGCAGTACTTC. The encoded protein is CASSQGAAGGSYEQYF.

The chain links TRBV6-1 to TRBJ2-7, with D perhaps TRBD2 (6 bases). V lost 2 bases to trimming and J lost 3 bases, with 11 bases between them. The CDR3 totals 14 residues. Per germline, CDR1 MNHNS and CDR2 SASEGT. The CDR3 DNA is TGTGCCAGCAGTGAAACACTAGCCTTCTACGAGCAGTACTTC. Translation: CASSETLAFYEQYF.

The table lists this clonotype with a few counts. This chain links TRBV28 with TRBJ2-7, with a tentative D call TRBD1 (5 bases). Germline CDR1 MDHEN, CDR2 SYDVKM. Trimming pared 5 bases from V and 5 bases from J, leaving 13 bases between. The CDR3 runs to 13 residues. The DNA for the CDR3 is TGTGCCAGCAGTGTTCAGGGTTCGAACGAGCAGTACTTC. It yields the protein CASSVQGSNEQYF. The complete variable domain, with remaining parts taken from reference TRBV28 and TRBJ2-7, reads DVKVTQSSRYLVKRTGEKVFLECVQDMDHENMFWYRQDPGLGLRLIYFSYDVKMKEKGDIPEGYSVSREKKERFSLILESASTNQTSMYLCASSVQGSNEQYFGPGTRLTVT.

V and J are TRBV7-9 and TRBJ2-2; the match to TRBD2 covers 11 bases. V shed 6 bases and J 7 bases; nucleotides not matched to a gene: 4. Per germline, CDR1 SEHNR and CDR2 FQNEAQ (reference sequence). The CDR3 sequence is 14 residues long. The CDR3 DNA follows: TGTGCCAGCAGACTAGCGGGAGCGGTCGGGGAGCTGTTTTTT. Translation: CASRLAGAVGELFF.

This chain connects TRBV20-1 to TRBJ2-1, with 9 bases identical to TRBD2. Germline V gene lookup returns CDR1 DFQATT and CDR2 SNEGSKA (reference sequence). The V segment lost 5 bases and the J segment 9 bases; nucleotides outside the gene matches: 11. This CDR3 is 14 amino acids long. The CDR3 region has the DNA TGCAGTGCTCTAGCGGGAATCCAACCCAGTGAGCAGTTCTTC. Translating gives CSALAGIQPSEQFF.

The rearrangement uses TRBV20-1 and TRBJ1-2; TRBD1 matches at 12 bases. CDR3 length equals 15 residues. Germline CDR1 is DFQATT and CDR2 is SNEGSKA (reference sequence). With 3 bases clipped from V and 8 bases from J, the junction kept 10 bases outside the gene matches. CDR3 region: CSASVLGQGARGYTF. The CDR3 DNA follows: TGCAGTGCTAGTGTCCTGGGACAGGGGGCGCGAGGCTACACCTTC.

For the CDR3, the DNA is TGTGCCTGGAGTGTACACAACAACCATGGCTACACCTTC. The encoded protein is CAWSVHNNHGYTF. This rearrangement joins TRBV30 to TRBJ1-2, with D unclear. This CDR3 is built from 13 residues. CDR1 is GTSNPN, CDR2 SVGIG, per germline (reference sequence). V was pared by 0 bases and J by 6 bases, with 11 bases between.

This clonotype was seen a handful of times. The chain carries TRBV6-6 and TRBJ2-7; no reliable D call. There are 13 residues in the CDR3. Germline V gene lookup returns CDR1 MNHNY and CDR2 SVGAGI (reference sequence). V was trimmed by 6 bases and J by 2 bases, leaving 11 bases between them. CDR3 in DNA: TGTGCCAGCAGACGGACCGCAACCTACGAGCAGTACTTC. This codes for CASRRTATYEQYF.

About this clonotype: At one of its ends the junction is not consistent with the germline gene, which may arise from a read error. The chain links TRBV6-2 or TRBV6-3 to TRBJ1-1; possible D gene TRBD1, 6 bases. Germline values: CDR1 MNHEY, CDR2 SVGEGT. The length of the CDR3 is 14 residues. CDR3 region: CASSYSDRYSEAFF. Here the CDR3 DNA reads TGTGCCAGCAGCTACTCCGACAGGTACAGTGAAGCTTTCTTT.

The chain uses TRBV9 and TRBJ2-7; 10 nucleotides line up with TRBD1. The CDR3 spans 14 residues. V shed 3 bases, J shed 7 bases, and the junction held 7 bases outside the gene matches. Germline V gene sequence: CDR1 SGDLS, CDR2 YYNGEE. The CDR3 DNA sequence: TGTGCCAGCAGCGCTCTTTGGGACAGGGGAGAGCAGTACTTC. Translated, it gives CASSALWDRGEQYF.

The rearrangement uses TRBV20-1 and TRBJ1-1; tentatively, D is TRBD1 (5 bases). V lost 0 bases and J 4 bases, leaving 12 bases between the germline ends. Germline assignment: CDR1 DFQATT and CDR2 SNEGSKA (reference sequence). The CDR3 is 14 amino acids. The CDR3 loop is CSARDPRGVTEAFF. CDR3 DNA sequence: TGCAGTGCTAGAGATCCTAGGGGCGTCACTGAAGCTTTCTTT.

This clonotype came up many times. The chain is built from TRBV4-3 and TRBJ2-7; 12 positions match TRBD2. The trim removed 3 bases at V and 2 bases at J, leaving 2 bases unmatched. CDR1 and CDR2 (germline): LGHNA, YSLEER. CDR3 length: 15 amino acids. The CDR3 bases are TGCGCCAGCAGCCAGACTAGCGGGGGCCCCTACGAGCAGTACTTC. The encoded protein is CASSQTSGGPYEQYF.

The V call is TRBV2, the J call TRBJ2-3; D is unresolved. Germline-derived CDR1 and CDR2 are SNHLY and FYNNEI. The CDR3 is made up of 16 amino acids. V lost 6 bases and J 3 bases, leaving 19 bases between the germline ends. DNA of the CDR3: TGTGCCAGCAGGGAAACCGGGTTGCAGTTGACAGATACGCAGTATTTT. Translating it yields CASRETGLQLTDTQYF.

This clonotype was picked up one time. This chain uses TRBV6-5 with TRBJ2-1, with 10 bases lining up with TRBD2. Germline CDR1 is MNHEY and CDR2 is SVGAGI. The CDR3 runs 15 residues. J gave up 5 bases and V 8 bases, and 9 bases lay outside the gene matches. The CDR3 reads CASGKTLAGNNEQFF. The CDR3 coding sequence is TGTGCCAGCGGAAAAACACTAGCGGGAAACAATGAGCAGTTCTTC.

The chain carries TRBV28 and TRBJ2-2; D is ambiguous. CDR1 is MDHEN and CDR2 is SYDVKM in the germline V gene. V was cut by 2 bases and J by 1 base, with 14 bases left in between. This CDR3 has 17 amino acids. For the CDR3, the DNA is TGTGCCAGCAGTTTAATCGGCCAGGTTTTGAACACCGGGGAGCTGTTTTTT. This sequence encodes CASSLIGQVLNTGELFF.

The chain uses TRBV10-3 and TRBJ2-7; 8 bases match TRBD1. CDR1 and CDR2 (germline): ENHRY, SYGVKD. The CDR3 consists of 14 residues. Unmatched junction bases numbered 2, after V lost 3 bases and J lost 1 base. CDR3 sequence (DNA): TGTGCCATCAGTGAAGGACAGGGTTCCTACGAGCAGTACTTC. Protein sequence: CAISEGQGSYEQYF.

The chain has TRBV27 and TRBJ1-2; the D gene is possibly TRBD1 (5 bases). Trimming removed 5 bases at V and 6 bases at J, with 19 bases between. Germline V CDR1 and CDR2: MNHEY, SMNVEV (reference sequence). This CDR3 has 15 amino acids. The CDR3 DNA reads as TGTGCCAGCAGTCCCCAAGGACATCCGGCCGATGGCTACACCTTC. Translating gives CASSPQGHPADGYTF.

The V and J genes are TRBV20-1 and TRBJ1-2; 8 nucleotides line up with TRBD1. The germline V gene encodes CDR1 DFQATT and CDR2 SNEGSKA (reference sequence). The CDR3 consists of 18 residues. V lost 3 bases and J lost 1; bases outside the gene matches: 16. The CDR3 region has the DNA TGCAGTGCTAGGGGGACAGGTTCACCGCAGAGGAATAACTATGGCTACACCTTC. Protein sequence: CSARGTGSPQRNNYGYTF.

The chain combines TRBV12-3 or TRBV12-4 with TRBJ2-2, with D possibly TRBD2 on 5 matching bases. There are 13 residues in the CDR3. V lost 10 bases and J lost 6, with 15 bases in between. CDR3 in DNA: TGTGCCATACACACTCTCGGGGCCGGGGAGCTGTTTTTT. As protein: CAIHTLGAGELFF.

The chain joins TRBV7-9 to TRBJ1-4, with TRBD1 matching over 9 bases. Trimming at V came to 8 bases and at J to 8 bases, leaving 0 bases not matched to a gene. This CDR3 spans 11 amino acids. Per the germline V gene, CDR1 is SEHNR and CDR2 is FQNEAQ (reference sequence). CDR3 in amino acids: CASGTGEKLFF. In DNA form, the CDR3 reads TGTGCCAGCGGGACAGGGGAAAAACTGTTTTTT.

CDR3 sequence reads: CASSYRGGRNNEQFF. CDR3 bases: TGTGCCAGCAGTTATAGGGGGGGCCGGAACAATGAGCAGTTCTTC. The chain joins TRBV6-6 to TRBJ2-1; D may be TRBD2 (7 bases). CDR1 and CDR2 from the germline V gene are MNHNY and SVGAGI (reference sequence). The CDR3 has 15 residues. The ends were cut back, 3 bases at V and 5 bases at J, with 14 bases in the middle.

The V call is TRBV9, the J call TRBJ1-2; 9 bases line up with TRBD1. Losses at the gene ends were 6 bases for V and 2 bases for J; bases not matched to a gene: 5. CDR1 SGDLS and CDR2 YYNGEE come from the germline V gene. The CDR3 totals 14 residues. As DNA, the CDR3 is TGTGCCAGCAACGACGACAGGGGGAACTATGGCTACACCTTC. It yields the protein CASNDDRGNYGYTF.

The chain links TRBV7-2 to TRBJ2-1; TRBD1 agrees at 10 bases. CDR1 is SGHTA and CDR2 is FQGNSA in the germline V gene. Trimming at V came to 5 bases and at J to 7 bases, leaving 8 bases not matched to a gene. The CDR3 sequence is 15 residues long. CDR3 nucleotide sequence: TGTGCCAGCAGCAGGAAAGACAGGGGGCGAAATGAGCAGTTCTTC. Protein: CASSRKDRGRNEQFF.

This clonotype was detected a few times. V and J are TRBV7-2 and TRBJ2-1; D not resolved. V was shortened by 5 bases and J by 6 bases, with 14 bases between the two germline ends. This CDR3 is built from 14 residues. The germline V gene encodes CDR1 SGHTA and CDR2 FQGNSA. The CDR3 protein is CASSPHWVRNEQFF. For the CDR3, the DNA is TGTGCCAGCAGCCCACACTGGGTTCGCAATGAGCAGTTCTTC.